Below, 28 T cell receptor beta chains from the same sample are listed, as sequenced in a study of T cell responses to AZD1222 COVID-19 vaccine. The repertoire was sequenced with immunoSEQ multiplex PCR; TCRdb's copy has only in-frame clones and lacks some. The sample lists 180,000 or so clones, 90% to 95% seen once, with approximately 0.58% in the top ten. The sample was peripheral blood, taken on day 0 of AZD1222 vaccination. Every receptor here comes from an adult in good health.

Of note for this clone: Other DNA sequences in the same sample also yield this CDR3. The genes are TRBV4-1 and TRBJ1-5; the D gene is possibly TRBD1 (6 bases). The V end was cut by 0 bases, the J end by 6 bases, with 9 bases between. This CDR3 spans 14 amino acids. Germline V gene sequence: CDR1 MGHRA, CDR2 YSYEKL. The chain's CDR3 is CASSQDRGGQPQHF. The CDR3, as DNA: TGCGCCAGCAGCCAAGACAGGGGCGGTCAGCCCCAGCATTTT.

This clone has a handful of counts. The CDR3 DNA sequence: TGTGCCAGCTCGCGTGGACGGGTGGAGACCCAGTACTTC. Protein product: CASSRGRVETQYF. This chain uses TRBV18 with TRBJ2-5; D not resolved. This CDR3 has 13 amino acids. V gave up 6 bases and J gave up 5 bases, with 13 bases separating them. CDR1 is KGHSH, CDR2 LQKENI, per germline.

CDR3 in amino acids: CASSQAGQEAYEQYF. The DNA of the CDR3 is TGTGCCAGCAGCCAAGCAGGACAGGAGGCCTACGAGCAGTACTTC. This chain joins TRBV4-2 and TRBJ2-7; TRBD1 aligns across 7 bases. Looked up from germline, CDR1 is LGHNA and CDR2 is YNFKEQ. Unmatched junction bases numbered 5, after V lost 1 base and J lost 2 bases. The CDR3 sequence is 15 residues long.

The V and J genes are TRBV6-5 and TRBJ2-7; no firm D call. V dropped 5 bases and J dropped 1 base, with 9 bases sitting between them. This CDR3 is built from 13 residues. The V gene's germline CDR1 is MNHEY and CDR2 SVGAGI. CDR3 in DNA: TGTGCCAGCAGTCGTGATAATTCCTACGAGCAGTACTTC. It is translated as CASSRDNSYEQYF.

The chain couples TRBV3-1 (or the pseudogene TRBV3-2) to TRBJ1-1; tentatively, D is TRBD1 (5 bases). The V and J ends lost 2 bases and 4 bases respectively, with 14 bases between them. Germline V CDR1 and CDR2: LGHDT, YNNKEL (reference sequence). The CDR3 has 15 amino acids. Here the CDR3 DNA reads TGTGCCAGCAGCCAACCTTACAGGTCTAGCACTGAAGCTTTCTTT. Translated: CASSQPYRSSTEAFF.

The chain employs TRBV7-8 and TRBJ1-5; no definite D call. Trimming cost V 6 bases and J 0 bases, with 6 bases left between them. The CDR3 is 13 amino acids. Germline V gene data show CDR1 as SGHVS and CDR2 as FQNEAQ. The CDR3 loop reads CASSLDSNQPQHF. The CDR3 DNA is TGTGCCAGCAGTTTGGATAGCAATCAGCCCCAGCATTTT.

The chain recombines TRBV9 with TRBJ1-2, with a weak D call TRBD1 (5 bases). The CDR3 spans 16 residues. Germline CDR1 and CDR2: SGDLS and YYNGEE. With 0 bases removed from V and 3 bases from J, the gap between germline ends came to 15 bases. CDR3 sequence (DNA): TGTGCCAGCAGCGTAGGATTTGGGGCGCGGGACTATGGCTACACCTTC. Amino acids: CASSVGFGARDYGYTF. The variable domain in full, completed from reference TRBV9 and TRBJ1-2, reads DSGVTQTPKHLITATGQRVTLRCSPRSGDLSVYWYQQSLDQGLQFLIQYYNGEERAKGNILERFSAQQFPDLHSELNLSSLELGDSALYFCASSVGFGARDYGYTFGSGTRLTVV.

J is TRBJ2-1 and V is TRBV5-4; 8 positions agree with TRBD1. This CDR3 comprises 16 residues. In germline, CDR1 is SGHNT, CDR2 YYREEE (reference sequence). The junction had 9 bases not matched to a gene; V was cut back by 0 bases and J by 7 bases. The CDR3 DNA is TGTGCCAGCAGCTTGGCTTTAAGGCAGGGGGCAAATGAGCAGTTCTTC. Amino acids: CASSLALRQGANEQFF. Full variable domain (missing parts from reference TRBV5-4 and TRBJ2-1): ETGVTQSPTHLIKTRGQQVTLRCSSQSGHNTVSWYQQALGQGPQFIFQYYREEENGRGNFPPRFSGLQFPNYSSELNVNALELDDSALYLCASSLALRQGANEQFFGPGTRLTVL.

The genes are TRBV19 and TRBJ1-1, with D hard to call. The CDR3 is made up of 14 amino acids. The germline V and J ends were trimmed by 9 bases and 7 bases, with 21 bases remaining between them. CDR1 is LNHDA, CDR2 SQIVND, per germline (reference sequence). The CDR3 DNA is TGTGCCAGCGAAAGGAGGGCCTCCCCGGGTGAAGCTTTCTTT. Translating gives CASERRASPGEAFF. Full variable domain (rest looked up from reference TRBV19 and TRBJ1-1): DGGITQSPKYLFRKEGQNVTLSCEQNLNHDAMYWYRQDPGQGLRLIYYSQIVNDFQKGDIAEGYSVSREKKESFPLTVTSAQKNPTAFYLCASERRASPGEAFFGQGTRLTVV.

The DNA of the CDR3 is TGTGCCAGCAGCCGCGGCTGGCAAGAGACCCAGTACTTC. Translating gives CASSRGWQETQYF. This chain uses TRBV11-3 with TRBJ2-5, with no clear D. V shed 5 bases and J shed 2 bases, with 9 bases lying between them. The CDR3 loop spans 13 amino acids. The V gene's germline CDR1 is SGHNT and CDR2 YENEEA. Drawing the rest from reference TRBV11-3 and TRBJ2-5, the complete variable domain is EAGVVQSPRYKIIEKKQPVAFWCNPISGHNTLYWYLQNLGQGPELLIRYENEEAVDDSQLPKDRFSAERLKGVDSTLKIQPAELGDSAVYLCASSRGWQETQYFGPGTRLLVL.

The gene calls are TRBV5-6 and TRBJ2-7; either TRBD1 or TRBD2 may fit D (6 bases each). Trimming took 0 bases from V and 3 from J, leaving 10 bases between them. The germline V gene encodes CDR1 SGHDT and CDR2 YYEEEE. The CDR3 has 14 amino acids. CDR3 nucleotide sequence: TGTGCCAGCAGCTTGGGACTAGGGGGCTACGAGCAGTACTTC. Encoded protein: CASSLGLGGYEQYF. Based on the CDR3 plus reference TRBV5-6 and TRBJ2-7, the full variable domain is DAGVTQSPTHLIKTRGQQVTLRCSPKSGHDTVSWYQQALGQGPQFIFQYYEEEERQRGNFPDRFSGHQFPNYSSELNVNALLLGDSALYLCASSLGLGGYEQYFGPGTRLTVT.

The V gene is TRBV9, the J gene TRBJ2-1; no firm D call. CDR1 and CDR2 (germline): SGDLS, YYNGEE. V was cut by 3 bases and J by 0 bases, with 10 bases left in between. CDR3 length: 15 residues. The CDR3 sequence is CASSDSTTSYNEQFF. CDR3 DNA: TGTGCCAGCAGCGACTCCACCACCTCCTACAATGAGCAGTTCTTC.

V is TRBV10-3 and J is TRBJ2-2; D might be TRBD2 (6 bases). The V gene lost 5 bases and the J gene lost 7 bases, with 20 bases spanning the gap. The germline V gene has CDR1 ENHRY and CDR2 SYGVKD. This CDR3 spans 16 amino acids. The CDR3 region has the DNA TGTGCCATCAGTCGCTCCGGGACTCCCTACGGCGGGGAGCTGTTTTTT. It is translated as CAISRSGTPYGGELFF.

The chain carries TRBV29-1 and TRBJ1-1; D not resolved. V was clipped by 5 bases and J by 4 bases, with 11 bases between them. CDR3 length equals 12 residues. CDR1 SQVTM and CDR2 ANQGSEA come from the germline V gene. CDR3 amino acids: CSVIPGGTEAFF. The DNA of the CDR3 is TGCAGCGTTATTCCGGGAGGCACTGAAGCTTTCTTT.

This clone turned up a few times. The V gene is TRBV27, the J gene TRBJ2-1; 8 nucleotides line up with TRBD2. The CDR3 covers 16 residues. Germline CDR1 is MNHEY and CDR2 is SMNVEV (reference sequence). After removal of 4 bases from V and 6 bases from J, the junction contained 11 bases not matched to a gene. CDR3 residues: CASSSLSTGTSNEQFF. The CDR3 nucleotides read TGTGCCAGCAGTTCGTTATCTACCGGGACTAGCAATGAGCAGTTCTTC.

In nucleotides, the CDR3 is TGTGCCAGCAGCGGACCCGGCGGGACCATATATTTT. Encoded protein: CASSGPGGTIYF. The chain uses TRBV7-3 and TRBJ1-3; no clear D gene. CDR1 is SGHTA, CDR2 FQGTGA, per germline. Trimming removed 5 bases at V and 10 bases at J, with 12 bases between. The CDR3 has 12 residues.

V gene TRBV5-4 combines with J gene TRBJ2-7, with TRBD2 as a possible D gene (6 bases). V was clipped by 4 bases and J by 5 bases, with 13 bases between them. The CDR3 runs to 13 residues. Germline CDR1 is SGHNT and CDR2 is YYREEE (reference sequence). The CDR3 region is CASSPQWRDEQYF. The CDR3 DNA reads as TGTGCCAGCAGCCCACAGTGGAGGGACGAGCAGTACTTC. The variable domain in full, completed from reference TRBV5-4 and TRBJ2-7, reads ETGVTQSPTHLIKTRGQQVTLRCSSQSGHNTVSWYQQALGQGPQFIFQYYREEENGRGNFPPRFSGLQFPNYSSELNVNALELDDSALYLCASSPQWRDEQYFGPGTRLTVT.

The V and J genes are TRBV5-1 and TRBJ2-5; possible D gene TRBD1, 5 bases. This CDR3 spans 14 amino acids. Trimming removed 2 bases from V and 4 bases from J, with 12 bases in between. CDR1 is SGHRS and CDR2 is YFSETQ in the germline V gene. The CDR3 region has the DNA TGCGCCAGCAGCTTAGGTCGTCAGGGAGAGACCCAGTACTTC. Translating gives CASSLGRQGETQYF.

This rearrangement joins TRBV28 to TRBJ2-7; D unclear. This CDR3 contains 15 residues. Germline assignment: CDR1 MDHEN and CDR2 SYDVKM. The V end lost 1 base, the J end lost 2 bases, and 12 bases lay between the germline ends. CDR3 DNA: TGTGCCAGCAGTTTATCTTTTGCGGAAGCCTACGAGCAGTACTTC. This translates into CASSLSFAEAYEQYF.

The CDR3 nucleotides read TGTGCCAGCAGCCGCAGAAACAGGGTTCCTGAAGCTTTCTTT. Its translation is CASSRRNRVPEAFF. The chain recombines TRBV3-1 (or the pseudogene TRBV3-2) with TRBJ1-1; a weak D match, TRBD1 (6 bases). Germline CDR1 is LGHDT and CDR2 is YNNKEL (reference sequence). CDR3 size: 14 residues. Trimming removed 4 bases at V and 6 bases at J, with 15 bases between.

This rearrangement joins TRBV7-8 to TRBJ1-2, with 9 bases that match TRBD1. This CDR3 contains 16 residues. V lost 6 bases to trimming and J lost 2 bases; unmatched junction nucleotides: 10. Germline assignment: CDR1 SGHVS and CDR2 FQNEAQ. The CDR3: CASSSFLGQGNYGYTF. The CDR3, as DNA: TGTGCCAGCAGTTCCTTTCTGGGACAGGGAAACTATGGCTACACCTTC.

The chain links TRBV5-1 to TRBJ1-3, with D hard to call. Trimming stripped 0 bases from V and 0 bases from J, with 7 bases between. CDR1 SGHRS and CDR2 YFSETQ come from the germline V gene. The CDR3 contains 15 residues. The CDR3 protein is CASSLATGSGNTIYF. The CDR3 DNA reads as TGCGCCAGCAGCTTGGCCACGGGCTCTGGAAACACCATATATTTT.

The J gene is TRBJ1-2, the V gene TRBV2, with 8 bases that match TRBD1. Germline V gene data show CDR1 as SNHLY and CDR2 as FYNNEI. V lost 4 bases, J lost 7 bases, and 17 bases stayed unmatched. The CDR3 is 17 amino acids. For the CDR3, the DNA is TGTGCCAGCAGTGCCTCCGGGACAGGTAAATTCCCAGCTGGCTACACCTTC. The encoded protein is CASSASGTGKFPAGYTF.

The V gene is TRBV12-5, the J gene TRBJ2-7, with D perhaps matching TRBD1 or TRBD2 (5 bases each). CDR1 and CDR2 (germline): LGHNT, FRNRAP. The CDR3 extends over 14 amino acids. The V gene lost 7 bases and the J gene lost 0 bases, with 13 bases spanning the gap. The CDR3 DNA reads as TGTGCTAGTGCTCCAGGGAGTCTCTCCTACGAGCAGTACTTC. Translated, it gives CASAPGSLSYEQYF.

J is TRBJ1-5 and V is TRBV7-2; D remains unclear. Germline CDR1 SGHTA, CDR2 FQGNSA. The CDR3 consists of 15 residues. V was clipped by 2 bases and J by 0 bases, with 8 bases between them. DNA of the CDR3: TGTGCCAGCAGCTTATTTCGGGATAGCAATCAGCCCCAGCATTTT. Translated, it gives CASSLFRDSNQPQHF.

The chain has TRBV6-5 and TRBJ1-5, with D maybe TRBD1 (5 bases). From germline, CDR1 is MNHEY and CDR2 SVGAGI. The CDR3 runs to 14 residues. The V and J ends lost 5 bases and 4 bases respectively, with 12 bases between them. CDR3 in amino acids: CASSHDRDNQPQHF. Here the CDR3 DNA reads TGTGCCAGCAGTCACGACAGAGATAATCAGCCCCAGCATTTT.

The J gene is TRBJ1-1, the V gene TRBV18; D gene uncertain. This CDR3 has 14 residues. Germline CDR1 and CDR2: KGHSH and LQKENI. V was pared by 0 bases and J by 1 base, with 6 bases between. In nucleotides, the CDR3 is TGTGCCAGCTCACCACCTCATTGGAACACTGAAGCTTTCTTT. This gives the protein CASSPPHWNTEAFF.

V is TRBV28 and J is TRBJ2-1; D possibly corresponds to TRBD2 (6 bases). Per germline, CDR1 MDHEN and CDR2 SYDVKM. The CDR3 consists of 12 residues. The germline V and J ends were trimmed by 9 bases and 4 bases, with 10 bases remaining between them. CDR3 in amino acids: CASSGSYNEQFF. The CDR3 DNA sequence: TGTGCCAGTAGCGGAAGTTACAATGAGCAGTTCTTC.